This TCR beta chain was sequenced for a study of T cells after yellow fever vaccination. Study conclusions and caveats: Clones that expanded after primary vaccination mostly reappeared after the booster (nearly 98% CD4, approximately 85% CD8). Repertoires sorted by FACS could include abundant clonotypes that are contaminants from the bulk population.

Germline assignment: CDR1 LNHDA and CDR2 SQIVND (reference sequence). The CDR3 runs 14 residues. V lost 6 bases to trimming and J lost 6 bases, with 12 bases between them. With respect to this clonotype: Its specificity is not known.

From the 5' RACE reads, TCRdb called clonotypes with MiXCR, one entry per CDR3 protein. The table has around 200,000 distinct CDR3 sequences, approximately 9.9% seen once. The chain carries TRBV19 and TRBJ1-6; unclear D gene. The receptor's source is a man aged 18-30 years who received the YFV17D yellow fever vaccine. Specimen: CD8+ T cells sorted from PBMCs, collected 15 days after the yellow fever booster vaccination. CDR3 loop: CASSYGNRNSPLHF. The CDR3 DNA follows: TGTGCCAGTAGCTATGGGAACCGTAATTCACCCCTCCACTTT.